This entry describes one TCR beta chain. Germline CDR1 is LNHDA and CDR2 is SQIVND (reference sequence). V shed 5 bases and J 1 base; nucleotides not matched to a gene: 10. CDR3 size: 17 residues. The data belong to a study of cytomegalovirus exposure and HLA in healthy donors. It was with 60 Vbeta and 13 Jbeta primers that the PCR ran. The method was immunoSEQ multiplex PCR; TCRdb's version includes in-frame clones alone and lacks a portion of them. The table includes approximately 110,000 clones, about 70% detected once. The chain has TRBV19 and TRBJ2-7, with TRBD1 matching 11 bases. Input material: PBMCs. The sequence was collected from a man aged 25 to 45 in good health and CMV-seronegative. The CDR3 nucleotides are TGTGCCAGTAGTCCCGGGACAGGGGGATGGTCGTCCTACGAGCAGTACTTC. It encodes CASSPGTGGWSSYEQYF.